These 3 T cell receptor beta chains were all obtained from the same sample, sequenced in a study of beta chain features in type 1 diabetes. No antigen is known for these receptors. What was sequenced were expressed TCRB transcripts, since all of the isolated RNA had been reverse transcribed. Clones were sequenced by immunoSEQ multiplex PCR, and TCRdb holds only the in-frame ones, with some missing. The repertoire holds hundreds of thousands of clones, with roughly 12% as singletons. Overall study results and limits: Patients with Type 1 diabetes showed moderately but significantly shorter TCRB CDR3s in all four CD4+ subsets.

Sequencing used naive CD4+ T cells from blood. The receptors come from a woman aged 18-29 years with type 1 diabetes.

This clone was seen only a few times. The rearrangement joins TRBV7-3 to TRBJ2-7, with TRBD2 matching over 7 bases. V lost 5 bases, J lost 5 bases, and 6 bases stayed unmatched. This CDR3 is 13 amino acids long. Germline loops: CDR1 SGHTA, CDR2 FQGTGA. In DNA, the CDR3 is TGTGCCAGCAGCGAAGGGACTACTCACGAGCAGTACTTC. Translated: CASSEGTTHEQYF.

The V call is TRBV5-1, the J call TRBJ2-7; 7 bases map to TRBD1. Looked up from germline, CDR1 is SGHRS and CDR2 is YFSETQ. V shed 9 bases and J 2 bases; nucleotides not matched to a gene: 14. The CDR3 has 15 amino acids. Here the CDR3 reads CANRTGEGSPYEQYF. The CDR3 DNA reads TGCGCCAACCGGACAGGAGAGGGTTCCCCCTACGAGCAGTACTTC.

This sequence joins TRBV6-5 and TRBJ2-3; the D gene is possibly TRBD2 (6 bases). The V end was cut by 2 bases, the J end by 8 bases, with 8 bases between. The germline V gene has CDR1 MNHEY and CDR2 SVGAGI. This CDR3 is 12 amino acids long. CDR3 amino acids: CASSYAGGTQYF. The CDR3 nucleotides read TGTGCCAGCAGTTACGCCGGGGGTACGCAGTATTTT.